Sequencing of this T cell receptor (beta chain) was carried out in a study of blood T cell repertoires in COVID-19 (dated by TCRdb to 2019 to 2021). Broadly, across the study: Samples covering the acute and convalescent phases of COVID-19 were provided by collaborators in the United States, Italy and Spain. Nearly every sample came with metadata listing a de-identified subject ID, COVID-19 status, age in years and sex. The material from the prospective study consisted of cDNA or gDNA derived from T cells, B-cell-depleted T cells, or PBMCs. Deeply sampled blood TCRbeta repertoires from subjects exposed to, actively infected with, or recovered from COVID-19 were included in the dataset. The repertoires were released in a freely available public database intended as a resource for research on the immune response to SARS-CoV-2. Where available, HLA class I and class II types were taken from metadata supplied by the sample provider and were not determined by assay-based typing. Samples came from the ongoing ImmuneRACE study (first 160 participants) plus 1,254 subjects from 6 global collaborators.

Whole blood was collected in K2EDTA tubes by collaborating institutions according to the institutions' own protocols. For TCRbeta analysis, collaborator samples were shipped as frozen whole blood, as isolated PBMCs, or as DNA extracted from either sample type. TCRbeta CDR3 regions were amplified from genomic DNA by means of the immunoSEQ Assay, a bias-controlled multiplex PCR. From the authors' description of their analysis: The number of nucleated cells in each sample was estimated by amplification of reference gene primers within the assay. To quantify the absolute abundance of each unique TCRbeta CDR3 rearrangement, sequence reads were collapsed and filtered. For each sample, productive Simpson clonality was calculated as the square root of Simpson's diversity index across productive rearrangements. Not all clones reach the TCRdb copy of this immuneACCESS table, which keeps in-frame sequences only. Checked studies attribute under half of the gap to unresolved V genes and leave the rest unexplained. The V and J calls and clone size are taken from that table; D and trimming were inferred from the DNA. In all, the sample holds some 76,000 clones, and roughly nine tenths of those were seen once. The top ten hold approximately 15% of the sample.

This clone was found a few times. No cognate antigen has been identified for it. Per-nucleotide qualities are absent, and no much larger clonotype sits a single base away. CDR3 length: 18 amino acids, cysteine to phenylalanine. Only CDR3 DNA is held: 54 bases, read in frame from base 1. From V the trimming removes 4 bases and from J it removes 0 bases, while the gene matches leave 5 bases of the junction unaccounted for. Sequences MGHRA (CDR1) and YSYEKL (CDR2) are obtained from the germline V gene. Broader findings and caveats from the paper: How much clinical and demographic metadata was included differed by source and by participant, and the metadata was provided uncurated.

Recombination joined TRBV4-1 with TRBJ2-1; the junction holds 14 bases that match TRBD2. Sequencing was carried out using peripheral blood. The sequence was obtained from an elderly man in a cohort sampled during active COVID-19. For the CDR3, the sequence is CASSLGLAGDTSYNEQFF. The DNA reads TGCGCCAGCAGCCTGGGACTAGCGGGGGACACCTCCTACAATGAGCAGTTCTTC.